This T cell receptor (beta chain) is drawn from a study of T cells in localized non-small cell lung cancer. Assay used: immunoSEQ multiplex PCR; TCRdb lists only in-frame clones, some missing. The table lists 25,000 to 30,000 clones, 92% of them singletons. Trimming removed 5 bases from V and 0 bases from J; junction bases left unmatched: 16. Germline CDR1 is LNHDA and CDR2 is SQIVND (reference sequence). The CDR3 has 19 residues. The origin of this receptor is a woman aged 35-75 years with stage III lung adenocarcinoma. The rearrangement links TRBV19 to TRBJ1-2, with 9 bases matching TRBD1. This sample comprised peripheral blood mononuclear cells, obtained before any cancer treatment. CDR3 residues: CASSPPGPGTGRANYGYTF. For the CDR3, the DNA is TGTGCCAGTAGTCCGCCTGGACCCGGGACAGGGAGAGCTAACTATGGCTACACCTTC.